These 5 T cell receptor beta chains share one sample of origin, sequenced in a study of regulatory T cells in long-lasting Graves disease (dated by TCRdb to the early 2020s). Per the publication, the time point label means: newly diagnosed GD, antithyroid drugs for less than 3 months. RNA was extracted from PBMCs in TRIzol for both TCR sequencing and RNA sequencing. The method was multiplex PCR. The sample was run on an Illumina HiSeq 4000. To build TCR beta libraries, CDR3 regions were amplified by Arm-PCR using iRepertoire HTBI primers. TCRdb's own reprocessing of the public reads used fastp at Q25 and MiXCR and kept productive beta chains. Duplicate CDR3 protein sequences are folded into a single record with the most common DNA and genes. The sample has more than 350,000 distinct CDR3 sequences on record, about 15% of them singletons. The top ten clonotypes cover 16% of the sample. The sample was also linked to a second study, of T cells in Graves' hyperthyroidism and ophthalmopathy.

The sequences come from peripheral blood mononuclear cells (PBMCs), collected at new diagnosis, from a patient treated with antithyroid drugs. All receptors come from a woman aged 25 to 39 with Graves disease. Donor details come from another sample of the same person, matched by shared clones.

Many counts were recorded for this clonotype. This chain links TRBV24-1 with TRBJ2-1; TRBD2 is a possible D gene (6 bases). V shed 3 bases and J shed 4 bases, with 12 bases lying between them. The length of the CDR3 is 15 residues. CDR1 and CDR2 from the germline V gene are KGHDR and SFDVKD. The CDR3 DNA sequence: TGTGCCACCAGTGATCGAGCGGGTTTGTACAATGAGCAGTTCTTC. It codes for CATSDRAGLYNEQFF.

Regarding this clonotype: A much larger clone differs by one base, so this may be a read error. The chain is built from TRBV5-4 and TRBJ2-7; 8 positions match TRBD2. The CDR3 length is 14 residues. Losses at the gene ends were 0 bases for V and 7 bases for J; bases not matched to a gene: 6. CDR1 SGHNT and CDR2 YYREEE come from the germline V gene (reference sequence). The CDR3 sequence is CASSLDRSGSEQYF. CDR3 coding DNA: TGTGCCAGCAGCTTGGATAGGAGCGGGAGTGAGCAGTACTTC.

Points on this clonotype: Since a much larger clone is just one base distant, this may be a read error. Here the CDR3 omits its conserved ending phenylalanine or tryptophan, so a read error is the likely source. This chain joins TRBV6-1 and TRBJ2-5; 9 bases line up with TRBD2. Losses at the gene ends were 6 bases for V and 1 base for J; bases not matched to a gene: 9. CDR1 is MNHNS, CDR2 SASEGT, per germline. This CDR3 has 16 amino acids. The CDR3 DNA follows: TGTGCCAGCAGACTACGGACTAGCGCCAGCCAAGAGACCCAGTACTCC. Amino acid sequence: CASRLRTSASQETQYS.

CDR3 nucleotide sequence: TGCGCCAGCAGCCAAACCGGGACAGGCGACTCAACTAATGAAAAACTGTTTTTT. As protein: CASSQTGTGDSTNEKLFF. This chain joins TRBV4-1 and TRBJ1-4, with 8 positions matching TRBD1. The CDR3 extends over 18 amino acids. Per the germline V gene, CDR1 is MGHRA and CDR2 is YSYEKL. V lost 2 bases, J lost 0 bases, and 8 bases stayed unmatched.

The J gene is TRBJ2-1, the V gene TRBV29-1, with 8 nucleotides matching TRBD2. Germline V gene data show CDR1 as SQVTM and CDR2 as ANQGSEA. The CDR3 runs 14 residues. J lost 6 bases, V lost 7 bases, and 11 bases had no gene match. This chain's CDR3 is CSAPGGGPGNEQFF. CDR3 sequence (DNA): TGCAGCGCCCCCGGCGGGGGGCCGGGCAATGAGCAGTTCTTC.